One and the same sample provided the 25 T cell receptor beta chains below, sequenced in a study of cytomegalovirus exposure and HLA in healthy donors. Clones were read by immunoSEQ multiplex PCR, and TCRdb kept only the in-frame ones, dropping some. The sample lists roughly 220,000 clones, around nine tenths occurring once. The material sequenced was PBMCs. The receptor source for this set is a woman under 30 in good health and CMV-seronegative.

V is TRBV25-1 and J is TRBJ1-2; 9 nucleotides agree with TRBD1. V lost 4 bases and J lost 8; bases outside the gene matches: 5. CDR3 length: 13 amino acids. Germline V lookup: CDR1 MGHDK, CDR2 SYGVNS. CDR3 amino acids: CASSVGQGLGYTF. The CDR3 DNA follows: TGTGCCAGCAGTGTCGGACAGGGGCTAGGCTACACCTTC.

The gene calls are TRBV6-5 and TRBJ2-6, with 7 bases lining up with TRBD1. The CDR3 loop spans 15 amino acids. CDR1 MNHEY and CDR2 SVGAGI come from the germline V gene. Trimming cost V 7 bases and J 0 bases; bases outside gene matches: 3. This chain's CDR3 is CASTGTVSGANVLTF. The CDR3, as DNA: TGTGCCAGCACCGGGACAGTCTCTGGGGCCAACGTCCTGACTTTC.

This sequence joins TRBV4-2 and TRBJ2-7, with a tentative D call TRBD2 (6 bases). Trimming removed 1 base from V and 3 bases from J, with 16 bases in between. Germline V gene data show CDR1 as LGHNA and CDR2 as YNFKEQ. CDR3 size: 16 residues. This CDR3 is CASSQVGGSGHYEQYF. The DNA of the CDR3 is TGTGCCAGCAGCCAAGTTGGGGGGTCTGGTCACTACGAGCAGTACTTC.

The chain employs TRBV29-1 and TRBJ2-7; 7 bases fit TRBD1. The V and J ends lost 6 bases and 6 bases, in that order; junction bases with no gene match: 14. Germline V gene sequence: CDR1 SQVTM, CDR2 ANQGSEA. There are 14 residues in the CDR3. This chain's CDR3 is CSVARDRDQGEQYF. The CDR3 coding sequence is TGCAGCGTGGCCCGTGACAGGGATCAAGGCGAGCAGTACTTC.

V gene TRBV2 combines with J gene TRBJ2-1, with 10 bases that match TRBD1. The CDR3 has 16 amino acids. From germline, CDR1 is SNHLY and CDR2 FYNNEI. The ends lost 3 bases at V and 1 base at J; junction bases unmatched: 3. CDR3: CASSDPGQGSYNEQFF. CDR3 sequence (DNA): TGTGCCAGCAGTGACCCGGGACAGGGGTCCTACAATGAGCAGTTCTTC.

The chain recombines TRBV6-6 with TRBJ1-2; weak D call: TRBD1 (5 bases). The CDR3 loop spans 15 amino acids. The germline V gene has CDR1 MNHNY and CDR2 SVGAGI (reference sequence). Trimming removed 4 bases at V and 3 bases at J, with 15 bases between. For the CDR3, the DNA is TGTGCCAGCAGTTCCTTTCGAGGGACTGACTATGGCTACACCTTC. As protein: CASSSFRGTDYGYTF.

This chain uses TRBV7-2 with TRBJ1-5; D perhaps matches TRBD1 (5 bases). From germline, CDR1 is SGHTA and CDR2 FQGNSA. The CDR3 runs 17 residues. V was clipped by 3 bases and J by 0 bases, with 15 bases between them. CDR3 in DNA: TGTGCCAGCAGCTTCGGCCCGACAGCTTATAGCAATCAGCCCCAGCATTTT. As protein: CASSFGPTAYSNQPQHF. The variable domain in full, completed from reference TRBV7-2 and TRBJ1-5, reads GAGVSQSPSNKVTEKGKDVELRCDPISGHTALYWYRQSLGQGLEFLIYFQGNSAPDKSGLPSDRFSAERTGGSVSTLTIQRTQQEDSAVYLCASSFGPTAYSNQPQHFGDGTRLSIL.

The chain combines TRBV25-1 with TRBJ1-1, with a weak D call TRBD1 (5 bases). Germline V gives CDR1 MGHDK, CDR2 SYGVNS. V was clipped by 5 bases and J by 8 bases, with 24 bases between them. The CDR3 consists of 16 residues. This chain's CDR3 is CASSSYTEGVGTEAFF. CDR3 bases: TGTGCCAGCAGTTCCTACACCGAAGGGGTGGGCACGGAAGCTTTCTTT.

The V and J genes are TRBV4-1 and TRBJ2-5; D may be TRBD2 (5 bases). Germline CDR1 MGHRA, CDR2 YSYEKL. CDR3 length: 14 amino acids. The V gene lost 4 bases and the J gene lost 3 bases, with 12 bases spanning the gap. CDR3 nucleotide sequence: TGCGCCAGCAGCCTCTTAGCGACAAAAGAGACCCAGTACTTC. Translation: CASSLLATKETQYF.

V gene TRBV28 combines with J gene TRBJ1-3; 8 nucleotides match TRBD1. Germline V CDR1 and CDR2: MDHEN, SYDVKM. There are 13 residues in the CDR3. The CDR3 loop reads CACQGAVGNTIYF. CDR3 in DNA: TGTGCGTGTCAGGGGGCAGTTGGAAACACCATATATTTT.

The V gene is TRBV7-2, the J gene TRBJ2-4; no firm D call. V was pared by 5 bases and J by 7 bases, with 9 bases between. The CDR3 loop spans 12 amino acids. The germline CDR1 and CDR2 sequences are SGHTA and FQGNSA. CDR3 coding DNA: TGTGCCAGCAGCCCCCACGGGAACATTCAGTACTTC. This sequence encodes CASSPHGNIQYF.

The rearrangement links TRBV27 to TRBJ2-3, with D maybe TRBD1 (5 bases). Trimming cost V 6 bases and J 2 bases, with 9 bases left between them. The CDR3 covers 13 residues. Germline V lookup: CDR1 MNHEY, CDR2 SMNVEV (reference sequence). The DNA for the CDR3 is TGTGCCAGCAGCAGGGAATACACAGATACGCAGTATTTT. Protein sequence: CASSREYTDTQYF.

This chain uses TRBV5-6 with TRBJ1-1; D is perhaps TRBD1 (6 bases). Germline lookup yields CDR1 SGHDT and CDR2 YYEEEE. CDR3 length: 15 residues. V gave up 3 bases and J gave up 1 base, with 13 bases separating them. CDR3 loop: CASSWGTRPNTEAFF. The DNA for the CDR3 is TGTGCCAGCAGCTGGGGGACAAGACCGAACACTGAAGCTTTCTTT.

V gene TRBV6-1 combines with J gene TRBJ1-1; the D is unclear. V lost 8 bases, J lost 1 base, and 14 bases lay in between. The CDR3 spans 14 residues. The germline CDR1 and CDR2 sequences are MNHNS and SASEGT. The CDR3 nucleotides are TGTGCCAGCTCTAAGCGGGTCTCGAACACTGAAGCTTTCTTT. Protein: CASSKRVSNTEAFF.

This chain joins TRBV30 and TRBJ1-5, with D perhaps matching TRBD1 (5 bases). The V end was cut by 4 bases, the J end by 6 bases, with 19 bases between. Germline lookup yields CDR1 GTSNPN and CDR2 SVGIG (reference sequence). The CDR3 consists of 15 residues. The CDR3 spells CAWTGGEATSQPQHF. In DNA, the CDR3 is TGTGCCTGGACCGGGGGGGAGGCGACTTCTCAGCCCCAGCATTTT.

V gene TRBV10-1 combines with J gene TRBJ2-3; 9 positions match TRBD1. V shed 0 bases, J shed 6 bases, and the junction held 7 bases outside the gene matches. Germline V lookup: CDR1 WNHNN, CDR2 SYGVQD (reference sequence). The CDR3 has 16 residues. The CDR3 bases are TGCGCCAGCAGTGAGTCGAAGGGACAGGGAGTTGATACGCAGTATTTT. It yields the protein CASSESKGQGVDTQYF.

The rearrangement links TRBV11-1 to TRBJ2-3; D uncertain. Per the germline V gene, CDR1 is SGHAT and CDR2 is FQDESV (reference sequence). Deletions cut 4 bases from V and 4 bases from J, with 3 bases between. This CDR3 comprises 11 residues. The CDR3 region has the DNA TGTGCCAGCAGCTCTTCAGATACGCAGTATTTT. Translating gives CASSSSDTQYF.

The gene calls are TRBV6-6 and TRBJ2-5; D may be TRBD2 (5 bases). The CDR3 spans 14 residues. V was pared by 6 bases and J by 5 bases, with 16 bases between. Germline CDR1 MNHNY, CDR2 SVGAGI (reference sequence). The DNA for the CDR3 is TGTGCCAGCAGGGTACTAGTGCCTCGGGAGACCCAGTACTTC. Translated: CASRVLVPRETQYF.

This chain joins TRBV5-1 and TRBJ2-1; 8 positions agree with TRBD2. The trim removed 4 bases at V and 0 bases at J, leaving 12 bases unmatched. Per germline, CDR1 SGHRS and CDR2 YFSETQ. The CDR3 has 18 amino acids. Here the CDR3 DNA reads TGCGCCAGCAGCACCGGACTAGCAGCTTCCCCCTCCTACAATGAGCAGTTCTTC. This codes for CASSTGLAASPSYNEQFF.

This sequence joins TRBV5-4 and TRBJ2-1; 7 bases line up with TRBD2. The CDR3 is made up of 15 amino acids. With V trimmed by 0 bases and J by 5 bases, 5 bases remained unmatched. Per the germline V gene, CDR1 is SGHNT and CDR2 is YYREEE (reference sequence). The CDR3 sequence: CASSLGLAENNEQFF. The CDR3 DNA follows: TGTGCCAGCAGCTTGGGGCTAGCGGAGAACAATGAGCAGTTCTTC.

This chain links TRBV5-4 with TRBJ1-1; D possibly corresponds to TRBD1 (5 bases). V was pared by 5 bases and J by 12 bases, with 20 bases between. Germline V gene sequence: CDR1 SGHNT, CDR2 YYREEE (reference sequence). This CDR3 is built from 13 residues. CDR3 sequence reads: CASRAISGVGTFF. The CDR3 DNA is TGTGCCAGCAGAGCTATTTCGGGGGTCGGGACTTTCTTT. The full variable domain, with the rest looked up from reference TRBV5-4 and TRBJ1-1, is ETGVTQSPTHLIKTRGQQVTLRCSSQSGHNTVSWYQQALGQGPQFIFQYYREEENGRGNFPPRFSGLQFPNYSSELNVNALELDDSALYLCASRAISGVGTFFGQGTRLTVV.

J is TRBJ2-1 and V is TRBV5-1; tentative D call: TRBD2 (6 bases). CDR3 length: 18 amino acids. V lost 4 bases to trimming and J lost 0 bases, with 20 bases between them. Germline V CDR1 and CDR2: SGHRS, YFSETQ. CDR3 protein: CASSGRLVWLSSYNEQFF. CDR3 coding DNA: TGCGCCAGCAGCGGACGACTAGTCTGGCTAAGCTCCTACAATGAGCAGTTCTTC.

In its sample, this clone was seen a few times. V usage is TRBV30 and J usage is TRBJ2-7; maybe TRBD1 (6 bases). Germline V CDR1 and CDR2: GTSNPN, SVGIG (reference sequence). Trimming removed 4 bases at V and 4 bases at J, with 8 bases between. This CDR3 has 11 amino acids. The CDR3 loop reads CAWKDRYEQYF. The DNA of the CDR3 is TGTGCCTGGAAAGACAGGTACGAGCAGTACTTC. The entire variable domain, with the rest obtained from reference TRBV30 and TRBJ2-7, is as follows: SQTIHQWPATLVQPVGSPLSLECTVEGTSNPNLYWYRQAAGRGLQLLFYSVGIGQISSEVPQNLSASRPQDRQFILSSKKLLLSDSGFYLCAWKDRYEQYFGPGTRLTVT.

The gene calls are TRBV28 and TRBJ1-2; D remains unclear. This CDR3 is 13 amino acids long. Germline V gene lookup returns CDR1 MDHEN and CDR2 SYDVKM. Trimming removed 2 bases at V and 4 bases at J, with 8 bases between. Written as DNA, the CDR3 is TGTGCCAGCAGTTTAGAACAAAGCTATGGCTACACCTTC. Protein: CASSLEQSYGYTF.

V and J are TRBV5-3 and TRBJ1-1, with 7 bases aligning to TRBD1. TRBV5-3 qualifies as an ORF whose function is uncertain. V gave up 4 bases and J gave up 3 bases; unmatched junction bases: 9. The CDR3 spans 15 residues. The CDR3 region is CARSTRQGAHTEAFF. CDR3 bases: TGTGCCAGAAGCACCCGACAGGGTGCGCACACTGAAGCTTTCTTT.